This T cell receptor (beta chain) was documented in a study of OX40 agonist ivuxolimab in advanced cancers. About the study: The patients received agonistic anti-OX40 (CD134) antibody ivuxolimab.

This CDR3 spans 15 amino acids. Germline assignment: CDR1 SEHNR and CDR2 FQNEAQ (reference sequence). V dropped 5 bases and J dropped 6; count of bases not matched to a gene: 10. Profiling relied on immunoSEQ multiplex PCR, and the TCRdb table lists in-frame clones only, not all of them. The sample yields tens of thousands of clones, roughly 89% seen once. The sequence derives from an adult with an advanced solid tumor such as melanoma, head and neck, liver or kidney cancer. Material: CD4+ or CD8+ T cells sorted from blood, obtained in a trial of the OX40 agonist ivuxolimab. The chain employs TRBV7-9 and TRBJ2-5, with 9 bases that match TRBD1. CDR3 in DNA: TGTGCCAGCAGCCCCGTTACAGGGGGCGTAAAGACCCAGTACTTC. Its translation: CASSPVTGGVKTQYF. The full variable domain, completed using reference TRBV7-9 and TRBJ2-5, is DTGVSQNPRHKITKRGQNVTFRCDPISEHNRLYWYRQTLGQGPEFLTYFQNEAQLEKSRLLSDRFSAERPKGSFSTLEIQRTEQGDSAMYLCASSPVTGGVKTQYFGPGTRLLVL.